The T cell receptor (beta chain) under discussion was sequenced for a study of T-cell memory formation after mild COVID-19. Overall study: Among the donors, TCR clusters were largely specific to each donor. Study-level results: There was a balanced CD4/CD8 profile in clones contracting day 15 to 85, and later expanders leaned CD4+.

5'RACE with constant-segment primers yielded barcoded, UMI-tagged TCR alpha and TCR beta cDNA libraries. TCRdb re-called the 5' RACE reads through MiXCR, storing one row per CDR3 protein. The sample has about 210,000 distinct CDR3 sequences; under 30% are singletons. This clonotype was recorded many times. Its antigen is unknown. V lost 3 bases and J lost 5, with 5 bases in between. The length of the CDR3 is 11 residues. The germline CDR1 and CDR2 sequences are SGHRS and YFSETQ. Sequenced material: PBMCs or a T cell subset sorted from them (not recorded which). This sequence was found in an adult woman who had mild COVID-19 (a few samples of this study predate the infection). Cell type and time point are not known. The rearrangement uses TRBV5-1 and TRBJ1-1; D unresolved. CDR3 residues: CASSSETEAFF. CDR3 sequence (DNA): TGCGCCAGCAGCTCAGAAACTGAAGCTTTCTTT.